Listed below are T cell receptor beta chains from one sample, sequenced in a study of CD8 T cells in ankylosing spondylitis. TCRdb reprocessed the 5' RACE reads via MiXCR and lists one record per CDR3 protein. The sample contains around 390,000 distinct CDR3 sequences, under 25% of which appear only once. Sequenced: blood, either unsorted or a sorted T cell fraction (not recorded which). The receptors come from a male donor with ankylosing spondylitis. The CDR3 runs from the conserved cysteine through the conserved F or W. D genes are given only for firm matches.

D: TRBD1
V: TRBV5-1
CDR3: CASSTGQVDNEQFF

D: TRBD2
V: TRBV11-2
CDR3: CASSLDRLAGVSEQFF

D: .
V: TRBV7-3
CDR3: CASSLLAQIYNEQFF

D: TRBD1
V: TRBV27
CDR3: CASSRSGTVKREQYF

D: TRBD1
V: TRBV10-3
CDR3: CATNHRDSGETQYF

D: .
V: TRBV18
CDR3: CASSPAANYEQYF

D: TRBD2
V: TRBV7-3
CDR3: CASSLTGTSGIRSGELFF

D: .
V: TRBV24-1
CDR3: CATSDRIRGDTQYF

D: .
V: TRBV7-2
CDR3: CASSLGTASNYEQYF

D: TRBD2
V: TRBV25-1
CDR3: CASSEFGGSFKEQFF

D: .
V: TRBV15
CDR3: CATSRDITQGGGTQYF

D: .
V: TRBV5-1
CDR3: CASGNLGAQETQYF

D: .
V: TRBV20-1
CDR3: CSARKASAYEQYF

D: .
V: TRBV28
CDR3: CASSRQGSTDTQYF

D: TRBD2
V: TRBV5-1
CDR3: CASSPGTSREQYF

D: TRBD1
V: TRBV6-1
CDR3: CASRIKQGARHTEAFF

D: TRBD2
V: TRBV5-1
CDR3: CASSLVLQGGEQFF

D: .
V: TRBV18
CDR3: CASSPSLDTEAFF

D: .
V: TRBV9
CDR3: CASSVEAGSSYEQYF

D: .
V: TRBV6-2/TRBV6-3
CDR3: CASSEQWGKLFF

D: TRBD2
V: TRBV4-2
CDR3: CASSQDPAGGWTYEQYF

D: .
V: TRBV28
CDR3: CASSFNYGLTDTQYF

D: TRBD2
V: TRBV12-3/TRBV12-4
CDR3: CASSSLLGLAGGPVNEQFF

D: TRBD2
V: TRBV29-1
CDR3: CSVDSKREAGIAKNIQYF

D: .
V: TRBV11-3
CDR3: CASSTLRGQETQYF

D: .
V: TRBV12-3/TRBV12-4
CDR3: CASSFGLAGTQYF

D: TRBD2
V: TRBV4-1
CDR3: CASSQESLAGSTDNEQFF

D: TRBD1
V: TRBV20-1
CDR3: CSAEQGAARTDTQYF

D: .
V: TRBV10-3
CDR3: CAIKGDTGELFF

D: TRBD1
V: TRBV28
CDR3: CASSLPRGRNYGYTF

D: TRBD1
V: TRBV29-1
CDR3: CSALGQAYYEQYF

D: TRBD1
V: TRBV7-8
CDR3: CASSNTGAGIGEQYF

D: TRBD1
V: TRBV27
CDR3: CASKSDRGGEKLFF

D: .
V: TRBV6-5
CDR3: CASSRGREAFF

D: TRBD1
V: TRBV3-1
CDR3: CASIGTADYEQYF

D: .
V: TRBV2
CDR3: CASSPMNEQFF

D: TRBD2
V: TRBV19
CDR3: CASSTWTSGRSYNEQFF

D: TRBD1
V: TRBV4-3
CDR3: CASSQGYGGTAYSNQPQHF

D: .
V: TRBV24-1
CDR3: CATQGYNEQFF

D: .
V: TRBV11-1
CDR3: CASSFITDTQYF

D: TRBD1
V: TRBV12-3/TRBV12-4
CDR3: CASSMTGGNSPLHF

D: .
V: TRBV4-3
CDR3: CASSQAGHETDTQYF

D: TRBD1
V: TRBV5-1
CDR3: CASSVDRVGLFF

D: TRBD1
V: TRBV19
CDR3: CASWDRGKDTIYF